These 9 T cell receptor beta chains were all obtained from the same sample, sequenced in a study of PD-L1 blockade in urothelial cancer. Sequenced by immunoSEQ multiplex PCR; TCRdb stores in-frame clones only, minus some. The sample holds 29,000 or so clones, approximately 87% seen once. Sequenced material: PBMCs, taken around atezolizumab (anti-PD-L1) treatment. The receptors come from a man aged 45 to 65 with urothelial cancer.

This rearrangement joins TRBV2 to TRBJ2-3; D might be TRBD2 (6 bases). V was clipped by 2 bases and J by 11 bases, with 17 bases between them. The CDR3 contains 14 residues. Germline V gives CDR1 SNHLY, CDR2 FYNNEI. CDR3 nucleotides: TGTGCCAGCAGTGAACCTCTTGCGGGGCCTTTGCAGTATTTT. This codes for CASSEPLAGPLQYF.

This clone has a single count. The CDR3 loop is CASSPSGLSTYWEQYF. The CDR3 coding sequence is TGCGCCAGCAGCCCGTCGGGACTTAGCACATACTGGGAGCAGTACTTC. This sequence joins TRBV5-1 and TRBJ2-7; D might be TRBD2 (6 bases). The CDR3 is made up of 16 amino acids. Germline lookup yields CDR1 SGHRS and CDR2 YFSETQ. The V gene lost 4 bases and the J gene lost 7 bases, with 24 bases spanning the gap.

The V call is TRBV15, the J call TRBJ2-7; D gene unclear. Trimming cost V 5 bases and J 0 bases, with 5 bases left between them. Germline assignment: CDR1 LNHNV and CDR2 YYDKDF (reference sequence). This CDR3 comprises 12 residues. CDR3 sequence reads: CATSSGSYEQYF. The CDR3 DNA is TGTGCCACCAGCTCAGGCTCCTACGAGCAGTACTTC.

CDR3 sequence: CAAEGGYNEQFF. The CDR3 DNA follows: TGTGCCGCGGAAGGAGGGTACAATGAGCAGTTCTTC. The chain links TRBV5-8 to TRBJ2-1; D is possibly TRBD2 (6 bases). There are 12 residues in the CDR3. V was trimmed by 10 bases and J by 4 bases, leaving 12 bases between them. Germline V CDR1 and CDR2: SGHTS, YDEGEE.

This chain connects TRBV7-9 to TRBJ2-7; 8 nucleotides line up with TRBD2. Trimming cost V 5 bases and J 1 base; bases outside gene matches: 7. The CDR3 consists of 15 residues. Germline assignment: CDR1 SEHNR and CDR2 FQNEAQ (reference sequence). CDR3 sequence: CASSRGLAGSYEQYF. The CDR3 DNA reads as TGTGCCAGCAGCCGAGGACTAGCAGGATCCTACGAGCAGTACTTC. Filled out from reference TRBV7-9 and TRBJ2-7, the complete variable domain reads DTGVSQNPRHKITKRGQNVTFRCDPISEHNRLYWYRQTLGQGPEFLTYFQNEAQLEKSRLLSDRFSAERPKGSFSTLEIQRTEQGDSAMYLCASSRGLAGSYEQYFGPGTRLTVT.

This clone was observed once. This sequence joins TRBV6-5 and TRBJ1-3; TRBD1 matches 9 bases. V dropped 2 bases and J dropped 8; count of bases not matched to a gene: 7. CDR1 and CDR2 from the germline V gene are MNHEY and SVGAGI. The CDR3 extends over 15 amino acids. The CDR3 region is CASSYGSGQGYTIYF. In nucleotides, the CDR3 is TGTGCCAGCAGTTACGGTTCGGGACAGGGCTACACCATATATTTT.

V is TRBV11-2 and J is TRBJ1-1; D is possibly TRBD1 (5 bases). V shed 1 base and J shed 5 bases, with 11 bases lying between them. The length of the CDR3 is 14 residues. Germline V CDR1 and CDR2: SGHAT, FQNNGV. For the CDR3, the DNA is TGTGCCAGCAGCTTAGTCCGGGGGAATACTGAAGCTTTCTTT. Protein product: CASSLVRGNTEAFF.

The CDR3 DNA reads as TGTGCCATCAGCCCGGGACAGAGCACAGATACGCAGTATTTT. Protein: CAISPGQSTDTQYF. The gene calls are TRBV10-3 and TRBJ2-3; 7 positions agree with TRBD1. J lost 0 bases, V lost 6 bases, and 3 bases had no gene match. CDR3 length equals 14 residues. The germline V gene has CDR1 ENHRY and CDR2 SYGVKD.

The CDR3 region has the DNA TGTGCCTGGGACCGGGACAGGAGATACGAGCAGTACTTC. This codes for CAWDRDRRYEQYF. This rearrangement joins TRBV30 to TRBJ2-7, with 8 bases aligning to TRBD1. The CDR3 sequence is 13 residues long. After removal of 5 bases from V and 4 bases from J, the junction contained 7 bases not matched to a gene. CDR1 is GTSNPN, CDR2 SVGIG, per germline (reference sequence).